Listed below are T cell receptor beta chains from one sample, sequenced in a study of shared T cell receptors in the human thymus. Sequencing used immunoSEQ multiplex PCR; TCRdb keeps in-frame clones, though not all of them. The sample consists of hundreds of thousands of clones, around 87% of them appearing once. The same data also contributed to another study, on human thymus T cells.

The sequencing sample was made of thymocytes. These receptors came from a boy younger than two with a congenital heart defect. Both conserved end residues are part of each CDR3. Each record gives: clone size, J gene, D gene, V gene, CDR3 protein, CDR3 DNA. The D gene is left open where the match is weak. The size entry is marked missing in some rows and otherwise reads once, few, many or a size class.

>-|TRBJ2-1|-|TRBV15
CATSRDTRQGGNEQFF
TGTGCCACCAGCAGAGATACGAGACAGGGAGGAAATGAGCAGTTCTTC
>-|TRBJ1-1|TRBD1|TRBV15
CATSSFYRDRMNTEAFF
TGTGCCACCAGCAGTTTCTACCGGGACAGAATGAACACTGAAGCTTTCTTT
>-|TRBJ1-4|TRBD1|TRBV19
CASSIRDSHEKLFF
TGTGCCAGTAGTATTAGGGACAGTCATGAAAAACTGTTTTTT
>few|TRBJ2-1|-|TRBV19
CASSIAGESSYNEQFF
TGTGCCAGTAGTATAGCGGGGGAGAGCTCCTACAATGAGCAGTTCTTC
>-|TRBJ2-3|TRBD2|TRBV11-2
CASSLTSGTDTQYF
TGTGCCAGCAGCTTAACTAGCGGAACAGATACGCAGTATTTT
>-|TRBJ2-7|-|TRBV4-3
CASSPHRTNLYEQYF
TGCGCCAGCAGCCCTCACCGGACTAACTTATACGAGCAGTACTTC
>once|TRBJ2-3|-|TRBV12-5
CASGSSTADTQYF
TGTGCTAGTGGTTCCTCGACAGCTGATACGCAGTATTTT
>-|TRBJ1-5|TRBD1|TRBV5-8
CASSNRDRGNQPQHF
TGTGCCAGCAGCAATCGAGACAGGGGTAATCAGCCCCAGCATTTT
>-|TRBJ1-3|TRBD1|TRBV9
CASSVGPGTAGNTIYF
TGTGCCAGCAGCGTGGGCCCCGGGACAGCTGGAAACACCATATATTTT
>-|TRBJ1-1|-|TRBV7-9
CASSLAGTEAFF
TGTGCCAGCAGCTTAGCTGGGACAGAAGCTTTCTTT
>-|TRBJ2-7|TRBD2|TRBV5-3
CARSLVSGGPGEQYF
TGTGCCAGAAGCTTGGTGTCGGGAGGGCCCGGCGAGCAGTACTTC
>-|TRBJ2-3|-|TRBV9
CASSVGEGDSDTQYF
TGTGCCAGCAGCGTGGGGGAAGGGGACTCAGATACGCAGTATTTT
>-|TRBJ2-3|-|TRBV18
CASSPEGTGRGGTDTQYF
TGTGCCAGCTCACCAGAGGGCACAGGGCGTGGGGGCACAGATACGCAGTATTTT
>few|TRBJ1-2|TRBD1|TRBV28
CASSPGQNYGYTF
TGTGCCAGCAGCCCGGGACAGAACTATGGCTACACCTTC
>-|TRBJ2-5|TRBD1|TRBV19
CASSTSFTGTGRAFQETQYF
TGTGCCAGTAGTACCTCCTTCACCGGGACAGGCAGAGCTTTCCAAGAGACCCAGTACTTC
>-|TRBJ1-3|-|TRBV5-1
CASSLPGQSSSGNTIYF
TGCGCCAGCAGCTTACCGGGACAATCTAGTTCCGGAAACACCATATATTTT
>-|TRBJ2-4|TRBD1|TRBV28
CASSDRWAPQGGAKNIQYF
TGTGCCAGCAGTGACCGATGGGCTCCACAGGGGGGAGCCAAAAACATTCAGTACTTC
>-|TRBJ2-1|TRBD2|TRBV27
CASSLRRGGPRYNEQFF
TGTGCCAGCAGTTTACGGCGGGGGGGCCCACGCTACAATGAGCAGTTCTTC
>once|TRBJ2-1|TRBD2|TRBV14
CASSQELAGRNEQFF
TGTGCCAGCAGCCAAGAACTAGCGGGGAGGAATGAGCAGTTCTTC
>-|TRBJ2-3|-|TRBV4-3
CASSQSWKGPPAGPSTDTQYF
TGCGCCAGCAGCCAAAGTTGGAAAGGTCCTCCAGCGGGTCCTAGCACAGATACGCAGTATTTT
>few|TRBJ2-5|TRBD2|TRBV10-2
CASSENSGGPQETQYF
TGCGCCAGCAGTGAAAATAGCGGGGGCCCACAAGAGACCCAGTACTTC
>-|TRBJ2-5|TRBD1|TRBV5-1
CASSPARRGLVQETQYF
TGCGCCAGCAGCCCGGCCCGCAGGGGGCTTGTCCAAGAGACCCAGTACTTC
>once|TRBJ2-1|TRBD2|TRBV4-2
CASSQGTTTLNNEQFF
TGTGCCAGCAGCCAGGGGACTACCACCCTTAACAATGAGCAGTTCTTC
>-|TRBJ1-5|TRBD1|TRBV11-1
CASSFWTGMNQPQHF
TGTGCCAGCAGCTTTTGGACAGGAATGAATCAGCCCCAGCATTTT
>-|TRBJ1-6|-|TRBV7-2
CASSLSVSDSPLHF
TGTGCCAGCAGCTTATCCGTATCCGATTCACCCCTCCACTTT
>-|TRBJ1-5|-|TRBV19
CASSRPRDNSNQPQHF
TGTGCCAGTAGTCGCCCCCGGGATAATAGCAATCAGCCCCAGCATTTT
>few|TRBJ2-3|-|TRBV11-3
CASSLDAGDTQYF
TGTGCCAGCAGCTTAGATGCGGGGGATACGCAGTATTTT
>-|TRBJ1-1|TRBD1|TRBV28
CATVTGGYTEAFF
TGTGCCACCGTGACAGGGGGGTATACTGAAGCTTTCTTT
>-|TRBJ1-2|-|TRBV5-4
CASSLETQNYGYTF
TGTGCCAGCAGCTTGGAGACACAGAACTATGGCTACACCTTC
>-|TRBJ1-1|-|TRBV19
CASSPRDSHRNTEAFF
TGTGCCAGTAGTCCCCGGGACTCCCATCGGAACACTGAAGCTTTCTTT
>-|TRBJ2-3|TRBD1|TRBV19
CASSMSPDRGTSTDTQYF
TGTGCCAGTAGTATGTCCCCGGACAGGGGGACTAGCACAGATACGCAGTATTTT